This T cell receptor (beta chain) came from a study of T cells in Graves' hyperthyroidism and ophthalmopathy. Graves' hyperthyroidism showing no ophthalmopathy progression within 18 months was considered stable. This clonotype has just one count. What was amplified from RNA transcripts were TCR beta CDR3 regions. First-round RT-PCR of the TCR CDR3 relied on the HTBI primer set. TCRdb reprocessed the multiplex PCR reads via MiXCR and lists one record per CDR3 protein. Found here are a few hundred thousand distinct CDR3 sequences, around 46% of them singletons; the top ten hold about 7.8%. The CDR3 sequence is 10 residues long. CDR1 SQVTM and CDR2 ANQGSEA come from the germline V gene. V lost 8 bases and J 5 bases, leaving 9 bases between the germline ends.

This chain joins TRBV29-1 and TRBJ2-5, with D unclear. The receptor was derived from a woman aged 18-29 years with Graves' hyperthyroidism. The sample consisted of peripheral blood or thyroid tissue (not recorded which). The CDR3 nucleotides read TGCAGCTACGAACAGGAGACCCAGTACTTC. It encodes CSYEQETQYF. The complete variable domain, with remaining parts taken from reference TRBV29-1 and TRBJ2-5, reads SAVISQKPSRDICQRGTSLTIQCQVDSQVTMMFWYRQQPGQSLTLIATANQGSEATYESGFVIDKFPISRPNLTFSTLTVSNMSPEDSSIYLCSYEQETQYFGPGTRLLVL.